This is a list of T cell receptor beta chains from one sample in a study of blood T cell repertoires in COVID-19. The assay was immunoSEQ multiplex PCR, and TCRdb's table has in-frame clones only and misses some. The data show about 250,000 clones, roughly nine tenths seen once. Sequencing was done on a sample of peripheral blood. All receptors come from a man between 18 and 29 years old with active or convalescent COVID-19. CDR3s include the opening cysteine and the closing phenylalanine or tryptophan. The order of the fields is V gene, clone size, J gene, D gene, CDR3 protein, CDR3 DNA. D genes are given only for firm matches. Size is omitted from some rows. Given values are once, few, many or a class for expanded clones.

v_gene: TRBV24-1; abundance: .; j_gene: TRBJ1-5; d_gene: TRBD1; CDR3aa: CATSGQGRAWQPQHF; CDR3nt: TGTGCCACGTCGGGACAGGGGAGGGCTTGGCAGCCCCAGCATTTT
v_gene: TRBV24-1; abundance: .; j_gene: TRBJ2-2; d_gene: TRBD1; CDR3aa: CATGPGQGLGELFF; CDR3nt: TGTGCCACCGGACCGGGACAGGGCCTCGGGGAGCTGTTTTTT
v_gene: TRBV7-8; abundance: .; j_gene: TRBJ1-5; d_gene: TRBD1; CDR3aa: CASSADRDEKHF; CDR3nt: TGTGCCAGCAGCGCCGACAGGGACGAGAAGCATTTT
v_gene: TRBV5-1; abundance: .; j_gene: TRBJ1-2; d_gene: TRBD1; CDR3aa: CASSLEGTGNYGYTF; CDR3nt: TGCGCCAGCAGCTTGGAAGGGACAGGGAACTATGGCTACACCTTC
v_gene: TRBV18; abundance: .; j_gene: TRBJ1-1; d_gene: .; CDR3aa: CASSPEGGAKNTEAFF; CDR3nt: TGTGCCAGCTCACCCGAAGGGGGGGCGAAGAACACTGAAGCTTTCTTT
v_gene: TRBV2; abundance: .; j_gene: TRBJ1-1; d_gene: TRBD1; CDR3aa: CASSQGAAFF; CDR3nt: TGTGCCAGCAGTCAGGGGGCGGCTTTCTTT
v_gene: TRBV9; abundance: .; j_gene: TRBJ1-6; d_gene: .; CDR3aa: CAVQRGGAVNSPLHF; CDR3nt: TGTGCCGTACAGAGAGGGGGGGCCGTTAATTCACCCCTCCACTTT
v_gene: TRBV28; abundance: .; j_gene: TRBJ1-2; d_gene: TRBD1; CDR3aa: CAIRDRDVYGYTF; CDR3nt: TGTGCCATCCGCGACAGGGACGTCTATGGCTACACCTTC
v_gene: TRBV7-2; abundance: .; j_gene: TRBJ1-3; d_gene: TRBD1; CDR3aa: CASSFRGTPGNTIYF; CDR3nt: TGTGCCAGCAGCTTCAGGGGGACCCCTGGAAACACCATATATTTT
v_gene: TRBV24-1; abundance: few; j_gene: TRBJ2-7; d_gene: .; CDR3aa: CATSDNQYEQYF; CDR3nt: TGTGCCACCAGTGACAACCAGTACGAGCAGTACTTC
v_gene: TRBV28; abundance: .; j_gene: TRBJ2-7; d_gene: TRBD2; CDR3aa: CASSSQREGVSYEQYF; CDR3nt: TGTGCCAGCAGTTCCCAAAGGGAGGGAGTCTCCTACGAGCAGTACTTC
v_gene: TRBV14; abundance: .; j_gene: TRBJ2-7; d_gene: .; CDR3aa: CASSQTKGAGYF; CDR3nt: TGTGCCAGCAGCCAAACGAAGGGCGCGGGGTACTTC
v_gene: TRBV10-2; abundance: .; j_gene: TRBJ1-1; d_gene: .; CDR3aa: CATQRSKNTEAFF; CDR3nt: TGCGCCACCCAGCGATCCAAAAACACTGAAGCTTTCTTT
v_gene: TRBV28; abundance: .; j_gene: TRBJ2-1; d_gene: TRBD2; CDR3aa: CASSLGASGIYNEQFF; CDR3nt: TGTGCCAGCAGTTTAGGCGCTAGCGGGATCTACAATGAGCAGTTCTTC
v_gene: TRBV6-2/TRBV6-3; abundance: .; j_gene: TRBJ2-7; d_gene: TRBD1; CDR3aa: CASSYSGQGATEQYF; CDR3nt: TGTGCCAGCAGTTACTCGGGACAGGGAGCGACCGAGCAGTACTTC
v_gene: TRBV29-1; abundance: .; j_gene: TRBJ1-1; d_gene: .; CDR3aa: CSVQPGTEAFF; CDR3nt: TGCAGCGTTCAACCCGGGACTGAAGCTTTCTTT
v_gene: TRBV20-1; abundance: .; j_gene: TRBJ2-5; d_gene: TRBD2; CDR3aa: CSASWASGKETQYF; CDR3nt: TGCAGTGCTAGTTGGGCTAGCGGGAAAGAGACCCAGTACTTC
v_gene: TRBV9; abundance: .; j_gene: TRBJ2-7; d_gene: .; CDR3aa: CASSLGHSYEQYF; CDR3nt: TGTGCCAGCAGCTTGGGGCACTCCTACGAGCAGTACTTC
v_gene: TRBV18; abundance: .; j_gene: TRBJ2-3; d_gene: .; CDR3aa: CASSPPGGSGTDTQYF; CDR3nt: TGTGCCAGCTCACCACCGGGTGGGAGCGGCACAGATACGCAGTATTTT
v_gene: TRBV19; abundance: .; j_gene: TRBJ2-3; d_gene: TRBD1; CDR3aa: CASSIRQGADTQYF; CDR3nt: TGTGCCAGTAGTATACGACAGGGCGCAGATACGCAGTATTTT
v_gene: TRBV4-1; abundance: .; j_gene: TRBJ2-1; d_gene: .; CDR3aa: CASSYSGAEEQFF; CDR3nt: TGCGCCAGCAGCTACTCTGGGGCAGAGGAGCAGTTCTTC
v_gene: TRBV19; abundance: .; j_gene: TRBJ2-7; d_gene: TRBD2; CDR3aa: CASSGTSGTYEQYF; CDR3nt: TGTGCCAGTTCCGGGACTAGCGGAACCTACGAGCAGTACTTC
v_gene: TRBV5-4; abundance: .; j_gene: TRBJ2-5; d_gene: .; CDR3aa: CASSRPEQTETQYF; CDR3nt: TGTGCCAGCAGCCGCCCAGAACAGACAGAGACCCAGTACTTC
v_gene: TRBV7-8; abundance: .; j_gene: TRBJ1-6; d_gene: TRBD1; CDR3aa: CASSLDRDSPLHF; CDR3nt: TGTGCCAGCAGCCTGGACAGGGATTCACCCCTCCACTTT
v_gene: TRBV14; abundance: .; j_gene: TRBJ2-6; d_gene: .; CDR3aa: CASSQDGEGVHNVLTF; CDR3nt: TGTGCCAGCAGCCAAGATGGTGAAGGGGTTCACAACGTCCTGACTTTC